This TCR beta chain was recorded in a study of blood T cell repertoires in COVID-19. V gave up 5 bases and J gave up 12 bases, with 14 bases separating them. The CDR3 sequence is 11 residues long. Germline V gene sequence: CDR1 SGHVS, CDR2 FQNEAQ. Clones were read by immunoSEQ multiplex PCR, and TCRdb kept only the in-frame ones, dropping some. The sample includes 140,000 or so clones, approximately 90% seen only once; the top ten take about 11%. The sequence derives from a woman of 80 years or more with acute or convalescent COVID-19. The gene calls are TRBV7-8 and TRBJ2-7; a weak D match, TRBD2 (6 bases). Sequenced material: peripheral blood. The CDR3, as DNA: TGTGCCAGCAGCGCCGGGGGTTCAGGGTACTTC. The encoded protein is CASSAGGSGYF.